The 4 T cell receptor beta chains given below trace back to one sample, sequenced in a study of blood T cell repertoires in COVID-19. Sequenced by immunoSEQ multiplex PCR; TCRdb stores in-frame clones only, minus some. The sample includes 150,000 to 250,000 clones, about nine tenths seen only once; the top ten take approximately 2.2%. The specimen was PBMCs or T cells enriched from blood (not recorded which). Every receptor here comes from a woman under 40 who had recovered from COVID-19.

CDR3 protein: CAISDSTMETQYF. In nucleotides, the CDR3 is TGTGCCATCAGTGACTCTACTATGGAGACCCAGTACTTC. The J gene is TRBJ2-5, the V gene TRBV10-3, with D uncertain. Deletions cut 3 bases from V and 5 bases from J, with 10 bases between. There are 13 residues in the CDR3. From germline, CDR1 is ENHRY and CDR2 SYGVKD.

This CDR3 is CASSQGGRDYGYTF. CDR3 coding DNA: TGTGCCAGCAGCCAAGGGGGCAGGGACTATGGCTACACCTTC. The V call is TRBV14, the J call TRBJ1-2, with a tentative D call TRBD1 (5 bases). V was trimmed by 1 base and J by 3 bases, leaving 9 bases between them. The CDR3 runs to 14 residues. Germline V gene lookup returns CDR1 SGHDN and CDR2 FVKESK.

The gene calls are TRBV18 and TRBJ2-1; 8 bases map to TRBD2. J was trimmed by 4 bases and V by 0 bases; bases with no gene match: 11. CDR3 length: 18 residues. Germline values: CDR1 KGHSH, CDR2 LQKENI. The CDR3 bases are TGTGCCAGCTCACCACCGTTCGGAGAGACTAGCGCTTACAATGAGCAGTTCTTC. Protein sequence: CASSPPFGETSAYNEQFF.

The V and J genes are TRBV30 and TRBJ1-6; no reliable D call. Trimming cost V 4 bases and J 7 bases, with 11 bases left between them. The CDR3 length is 13 residues. Germline CDR1 and CDR2: GTSNPN and SVGIG (reference sequence). CDR3 DNA: TGTGCCTGGATGCGGGCGGGGAATTCACCCCTCCACTTT. This gives the protein CAWMRAGNSPLHF.